A selection of T cell receptor beta chains follows, all from one sample in a study of cytomegalovirus exposure and HLA in healthy donors. Produced via immunoSEQ multiplex PCR; TCRdb's table is partial and in-frame only. This listing includes some 72,000 clones. The sequencing input was PBMCs. Every receptor here comes from a man aged 25-45 years in good health and CMV-seronegative. Both conserved end residues are part of each CDR3. The D gene is left open where the match is weak. The size field is filled for only some rows; it gives once, few, many or a size class.

size,J,D,V,DNA,CDR3
NA,TRBJ1-4,NA,TRBV9,TGTGCCAGCAGCCCCCACGGAGGGACCTTTAATGAAAAACTGTTTTTT,CASSPHGGTFNEKLFF
NA,TRBJ2-7,NA,TRBV7-9,TGTGCCAGCAGCTCCTACGGACAGAGCTCCTACGAGCAGTACTTC,CASSSYGQSSYEQYF
NA,TRBJ2-7,NA,TRBV5-1,TGCGCCAGCAGACTGGGTAGTAGGACAGTTCCCTACGAGCAGTACTTC,CASRLGSRTVPYEQYF
NA,TRBJ1-4,TRBD1,TRBV6-5,TGTGCCAGCAGTCGACAGGGCCTTAATGAAAAACTGTTTTTT,CASSRQGLNEKLFF
NA,TRBJ1-2,NA,TRBV7-2,TGTGCCAGCAGCCCCTCACAGGGCGACTATGGCTACACCTTC,CASSPSQGDYGYTF
NA,TRBJ2-5,NA,TRBV19,TGTGCCAGTAGTATAGATACAGGGCCGGAGACCCAGTACTTC,CASSIDTGPETQYF
NA,TRBJ1-1,NA,TRBV27,TGTGCCAGCAGTTTGGACAGGAACACTGAAGCTTTCTTT,CASSLDRNTEAFF
NA,TRBJ1-5,NA,TRBV18,TGTGCCAGCTCCCGCGGGGGGGGAGGCAATCAGCCCCAGCATTTT,CASSRGGGGNQPQHF
NA,TRBJ2-5,TRBD1,TRBV9,TGTGCCAGCAGCGGGGGGACAGGGGGAGAGACCCAGTACTTC,CASSGGTGGETQYF
NA,TRBJ1-6,TRBD1,TRBV19,TGTGCCAGTAGACCAGGGACAGGGGGAAGTTCACCCCTCCACTTT,CASRPGTGGSSPLHF
NA,TRBJ2-5,NA,TRBV2,TGTGCCAGCAGTGGGCCAGATCAAGAGACCCAGTACTTC,CASSGPDQETQYF
NA,TRBJ2-7,TRBD1,TRBV13,TGTGCCAGCAGCCCCAACGGACAGGGTACCTACGAGCAGTACTTC,CASSPNGQGTYEQYF
NA,TRBJ2-7,TRBD1,TRBV11-3,TGTGCCAGCAGCTCATACCCTTGGGGGACAGGGGATCGCTACGAGCAGTACTTC,CASSSYPWGTGDRYEQYF
NA,TRBJ1-2,TRBD1,TRBV9,TGTGCCAGCAGCGTTGACAGGGTGGACCGTGGCTACACCTTC,CASSVDRVDRGYTF
NA,TRBJ2-3,NA,TRBV7-2,TGTGCCAGCAGCTTAGAATGGCTAGATACGCAGTATTTT,CASSLEWLDTQYF
NA,TRBJ2-5,NA,TRBV27,TGTGCCAGCAGTTTATGGGCAGGGCTTCCCCGGGAGACCCAGTACTTC,CASSLWAGLPRETQYF
NA,TRBJ1-4,NA,TRBV9,TGTGCCAGCAGCGTAGGAGGGTGGGCAGAAAAACTGTTTTTT,CASSVGGWAEKLFF
NA,TRBJ2-1,TRBD2,TRBV9,TGTGCCAGCAGCGCCGGGCTAGCGGGATCTAATGAGCAGTTCTTC,CASSAGLAGSNEQFF
NA,TRBJ2-1,NA,TRBV29-1,TGCAGCGTTATCCGGGACATCTCTCTAGGGAGCTCCTACAATGAGCAGTTCTTC,CSVIRDISLGSSYNEQFF
NA,TRBJ1-5,NA,TRBV29-1,TGCAGCGCTACCACAGATAGCAATCAGCCCCAGCATTTT,CSATTDSNQPQHF
NA,TRBJ1-1,TRBD1,TRBV10-3,TGTGCCATCAGTGAGTGGACAGGGGGCAACACTGAAGCTTTCTTT,CAISEWTGGNTEAFF
NA,TRBJ2-1,NA,TRBV7-2,TGTGCCAGCAGCCCTGCTTCTCCGAGCTCCTACAATGAGCAGTTCTTC,CASSPASPSSYNEQFF
NA,TRBJ2-7,TRBD2,TRBV29-1,TGCAGCGTTGTGGCGGGAGGTCGGGGCGAGCAGTACTTC,CSVVAGGRGEQYF
NA,TRBJ2-7,TRBD2,TRBV5-1,TGCGCCAGCAGCTGGGGACTAGGTTCCTACGAGCAGTACTTC,CASSWGLGSYEQYF
NA,TRBJ2-1,NA,TRBV7-2,TGCGCCAGCAGCGCCATTGGCGGGGCCCTAGATGAGCAGTTCTTC,CASSAIGGALDEQFF
NA,TRBJ2-7,TRBD2,TRBV7-3,TGTGCCAGCAGCTTCTTTGCGGGAGACCCCTACGAGCAGTACTTC,CASSFFAGDPYEQYF
NA,TRBJ1-2,NA,TRBV30,TGTGCTTTACCCCAGTTTGGACAGTATTATGGCTACACCTTC,CALPQFGQYYGYTF
medium-sized,TRBJ1-1,NA,TRBV19,TGTGCCAGTAGCCCTTTTCAGTCCGGGAGCACTGAAGCTTTCTTT,CASSPFQSGSTEAFF
NA,TRBJ2-7,TRBD1,TRBV7-8,TGTGCCAGCAGCCCCGACAGGGGGTATTTCTACGAGCAGTACTTC,CASSPDRGYFYEQYF